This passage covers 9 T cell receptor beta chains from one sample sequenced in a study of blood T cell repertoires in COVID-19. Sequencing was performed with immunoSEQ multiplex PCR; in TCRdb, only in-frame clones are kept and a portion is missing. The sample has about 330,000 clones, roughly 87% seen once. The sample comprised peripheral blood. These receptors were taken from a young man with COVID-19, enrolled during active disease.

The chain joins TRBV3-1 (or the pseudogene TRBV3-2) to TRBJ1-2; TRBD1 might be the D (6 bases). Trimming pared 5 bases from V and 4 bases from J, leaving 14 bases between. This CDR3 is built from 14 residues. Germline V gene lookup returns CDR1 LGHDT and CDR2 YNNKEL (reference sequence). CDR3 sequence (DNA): TGTGCCAGCAGCAGCAGGGGTATCGGCTATGGCTACACCTTC. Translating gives CASSSRGIGYGYTF.

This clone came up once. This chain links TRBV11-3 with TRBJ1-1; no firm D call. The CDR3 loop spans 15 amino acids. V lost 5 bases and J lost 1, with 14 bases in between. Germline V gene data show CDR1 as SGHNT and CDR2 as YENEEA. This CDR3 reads CASSHGGARNTEAFF. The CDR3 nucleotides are TGTGCCAGCAGCCATGGCGGTGCCCGGAACACTGAAGCTTTCTTT.

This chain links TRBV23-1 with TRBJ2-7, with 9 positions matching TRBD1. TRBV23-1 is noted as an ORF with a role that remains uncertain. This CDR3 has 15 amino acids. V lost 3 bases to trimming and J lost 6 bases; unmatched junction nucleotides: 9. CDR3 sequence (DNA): TGCGCCAGCAGTCAGGGGTACAGGGGGCTTGGCGAGCAGTACTTC. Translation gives CASSQGYRGLGEQYF.

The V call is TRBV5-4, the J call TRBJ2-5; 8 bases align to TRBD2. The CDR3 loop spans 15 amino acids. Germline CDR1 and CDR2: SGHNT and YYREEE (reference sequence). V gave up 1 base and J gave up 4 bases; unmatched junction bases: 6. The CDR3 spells CASSLTGGPRETQYF. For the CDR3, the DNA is TGTGCCAGCAGCTTGACGGGGGGGCCGAGAGAGACCCAGTACTTC.

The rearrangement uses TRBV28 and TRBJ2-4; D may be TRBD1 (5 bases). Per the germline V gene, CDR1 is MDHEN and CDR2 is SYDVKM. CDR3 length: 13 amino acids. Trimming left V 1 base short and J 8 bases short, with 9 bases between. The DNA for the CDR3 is TGTGCCAGCAGTTTATCAACCAGGGACATTCAGTACTTC. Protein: CASSLSTRDIQYF.

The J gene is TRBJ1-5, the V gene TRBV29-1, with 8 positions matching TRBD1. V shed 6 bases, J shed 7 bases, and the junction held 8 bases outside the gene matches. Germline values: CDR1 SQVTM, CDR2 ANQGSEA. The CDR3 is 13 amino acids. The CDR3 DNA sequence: TGCAGCGTCGGACAGGGAGAGAAACAGCCCCAGCATTTT. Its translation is CSVGQGEKQPQHF.

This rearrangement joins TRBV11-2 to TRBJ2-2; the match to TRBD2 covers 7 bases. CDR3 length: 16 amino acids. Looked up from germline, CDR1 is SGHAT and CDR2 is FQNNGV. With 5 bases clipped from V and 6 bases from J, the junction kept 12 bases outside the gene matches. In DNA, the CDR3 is TGTGCCAGCAGCCCCAGGGTGGCGGGAGATTCCGGGGAGCTGTTTTTT. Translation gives CASSPRVAGDSGELFF.

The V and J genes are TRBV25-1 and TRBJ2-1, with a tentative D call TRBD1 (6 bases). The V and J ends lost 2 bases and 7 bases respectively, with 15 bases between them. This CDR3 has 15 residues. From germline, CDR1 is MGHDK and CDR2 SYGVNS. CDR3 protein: CASSEAGGGLNEQFF. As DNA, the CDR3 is TGTGCCAGCAGTGAAGCTGGGGGCGGATTGAATGAGCAGTTCTTC.

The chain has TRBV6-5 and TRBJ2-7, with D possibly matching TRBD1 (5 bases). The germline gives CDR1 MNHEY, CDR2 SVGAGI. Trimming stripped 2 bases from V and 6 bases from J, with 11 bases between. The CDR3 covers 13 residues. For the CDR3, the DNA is TGTGCCAGCAGTTACGGGCAGGGCGGCGAGCAGTACTTC. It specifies CASSYGQGGEQYF.